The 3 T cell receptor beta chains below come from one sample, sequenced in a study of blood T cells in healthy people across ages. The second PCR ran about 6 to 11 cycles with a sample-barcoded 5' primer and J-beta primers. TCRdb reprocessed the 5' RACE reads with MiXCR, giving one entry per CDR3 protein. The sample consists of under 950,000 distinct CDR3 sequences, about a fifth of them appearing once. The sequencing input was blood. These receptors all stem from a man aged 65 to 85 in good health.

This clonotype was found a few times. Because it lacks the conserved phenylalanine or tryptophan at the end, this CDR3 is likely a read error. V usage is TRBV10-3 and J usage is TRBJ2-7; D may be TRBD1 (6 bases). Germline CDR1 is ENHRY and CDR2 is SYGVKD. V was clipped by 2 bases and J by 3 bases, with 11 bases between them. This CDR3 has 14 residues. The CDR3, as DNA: TGTGCCATCAGTGAGGGGTTAGGGGGCTACGAGCAGTACGCC. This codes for CAISEGLGGYEQYA.

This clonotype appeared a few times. Written as DNA, the CDR3 is TGTGCCAGCAGGATCGCCCTGAACACTGAAGCTTTCTTT. Its protein product is CASRIALNTEAFF. The chain carries TRBV12-3 or TRBV12-4 and TRBJ1-1; D unclear. The CDR3 length is 13 residues. Trimming stripped 6 bases from V and 0 bases from J, with 8 bases between.

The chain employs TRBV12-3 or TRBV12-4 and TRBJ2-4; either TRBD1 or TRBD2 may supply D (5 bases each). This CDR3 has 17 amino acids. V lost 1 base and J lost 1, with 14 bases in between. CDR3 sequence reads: CASSLGVGTDAKNIQYF. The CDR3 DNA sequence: TGTGCCAGCAGTTTAGGCGTGGGGACCGACGCCAAAAACATTCAGTACTTC.